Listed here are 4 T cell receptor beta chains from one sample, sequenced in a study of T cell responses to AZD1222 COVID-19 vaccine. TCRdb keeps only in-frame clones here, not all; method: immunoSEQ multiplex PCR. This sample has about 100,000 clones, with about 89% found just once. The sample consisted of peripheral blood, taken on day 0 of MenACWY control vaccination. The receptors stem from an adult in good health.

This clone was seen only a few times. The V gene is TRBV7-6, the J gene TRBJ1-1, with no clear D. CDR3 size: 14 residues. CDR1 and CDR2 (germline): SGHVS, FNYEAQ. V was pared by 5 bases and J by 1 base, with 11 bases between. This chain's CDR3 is CASSLNGENTEAFF. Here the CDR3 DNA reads TGTGCCAGCAGCCTCAACGGAGAGAACACTGAAGCTTTCTTT.

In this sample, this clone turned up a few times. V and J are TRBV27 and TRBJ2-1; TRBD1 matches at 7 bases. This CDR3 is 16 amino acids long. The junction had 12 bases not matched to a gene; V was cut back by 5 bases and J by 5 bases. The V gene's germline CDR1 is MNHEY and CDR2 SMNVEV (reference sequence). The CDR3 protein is CASSTLQGRGHNEQFF. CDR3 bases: TGTGCCAGCAGTACATTACAGGGGAGAGGGCACAATGAGCAGTTCTTC.

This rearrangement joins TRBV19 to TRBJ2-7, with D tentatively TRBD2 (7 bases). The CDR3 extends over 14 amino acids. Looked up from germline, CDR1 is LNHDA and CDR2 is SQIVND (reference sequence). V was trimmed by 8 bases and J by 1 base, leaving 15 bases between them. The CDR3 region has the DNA TGTGCCAGTCAGTCGGGGGGCTGGTCCTACGAGCAGTACTTC. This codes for CASQSGGWSYEQYF.

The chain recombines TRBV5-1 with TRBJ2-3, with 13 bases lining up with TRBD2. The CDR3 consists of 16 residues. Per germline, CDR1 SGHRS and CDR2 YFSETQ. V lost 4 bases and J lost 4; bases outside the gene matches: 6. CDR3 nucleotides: TGCGCCAGCAGCCAAGGGACTAGCGGGGTGGCAGATACGCAGTATTTT. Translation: CASSQGTSGVADTQYF.